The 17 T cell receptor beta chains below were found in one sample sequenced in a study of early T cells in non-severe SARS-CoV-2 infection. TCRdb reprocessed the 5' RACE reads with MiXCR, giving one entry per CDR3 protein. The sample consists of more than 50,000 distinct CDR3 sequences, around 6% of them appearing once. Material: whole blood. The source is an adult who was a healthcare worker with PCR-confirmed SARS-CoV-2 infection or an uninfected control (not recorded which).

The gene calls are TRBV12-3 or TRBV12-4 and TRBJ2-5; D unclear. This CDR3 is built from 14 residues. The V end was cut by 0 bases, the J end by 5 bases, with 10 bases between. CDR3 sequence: CASSLARPRETQYF. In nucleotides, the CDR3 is TGTGCCAGCAGTTTAGCGCGGCCCAGGGAGACCCAGTACTTC.

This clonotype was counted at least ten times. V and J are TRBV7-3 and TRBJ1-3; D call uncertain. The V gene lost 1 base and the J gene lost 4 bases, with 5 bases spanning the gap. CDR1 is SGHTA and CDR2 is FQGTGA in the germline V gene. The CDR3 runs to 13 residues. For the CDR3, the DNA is TGTGCCAGCAGCTTAAATTGGGGAAACACCATATATTTT. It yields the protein CASSLNWGNTIYF. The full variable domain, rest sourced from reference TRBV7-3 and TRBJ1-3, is GAGVSQTPSNKVTEKGKYVELRCDPISGHTALYWYRQSLGQGPEFLIYFQGTGAADDSGLPNDRFFAVRPEGSVSTLKIQRTERGDSAVYLCASSLNWGNTIYFGEGSWLTVV.

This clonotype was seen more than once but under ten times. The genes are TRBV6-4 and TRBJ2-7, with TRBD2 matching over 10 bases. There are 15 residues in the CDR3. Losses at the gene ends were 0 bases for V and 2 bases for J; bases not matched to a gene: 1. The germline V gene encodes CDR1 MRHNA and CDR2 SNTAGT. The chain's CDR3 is CASSDSTSGPYEQYF. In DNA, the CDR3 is TGTGCCAGCAGTGACTCGACTAGCGGGCCCTACGAGCAGTACTTC.

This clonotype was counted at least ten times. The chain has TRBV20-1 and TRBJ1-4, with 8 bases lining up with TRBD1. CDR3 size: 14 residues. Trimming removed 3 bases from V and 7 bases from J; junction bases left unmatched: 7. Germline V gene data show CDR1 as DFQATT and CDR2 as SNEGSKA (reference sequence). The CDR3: CSASSDRGIEKLFF. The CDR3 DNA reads TGCAGTGCTAGCTCCGACAGGGGAATTGAAAAACTGTTTTTT.

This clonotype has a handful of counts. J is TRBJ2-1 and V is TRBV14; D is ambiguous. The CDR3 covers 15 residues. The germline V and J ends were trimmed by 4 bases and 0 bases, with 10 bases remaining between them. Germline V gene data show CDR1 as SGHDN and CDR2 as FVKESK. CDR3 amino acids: CASSRTTSSYNEQFF. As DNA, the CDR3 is TGTGCCAGCAGCCGTACGACAAGCTCCTACAATGAGCAGTTCTTC.

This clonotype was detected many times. The CDR3 loop is CASSLDWGRQYNEQFF. Here the CDR3 DNA reads TGTGCCAGCAGCTTAGACTGGGGGCGCCAGTACAATGAGCAGTTCTTC. The J gene is TRBJ2-1, the V gene TRBV11-2, with D possibly TRBD1 on 6 matching bases. Germline V CDR1 and CDR2: SGHAT, FQNNGV. This CDR3 region has 16 residues. V was pared by 0 bases and J by 4 bases, with 13 bases between.

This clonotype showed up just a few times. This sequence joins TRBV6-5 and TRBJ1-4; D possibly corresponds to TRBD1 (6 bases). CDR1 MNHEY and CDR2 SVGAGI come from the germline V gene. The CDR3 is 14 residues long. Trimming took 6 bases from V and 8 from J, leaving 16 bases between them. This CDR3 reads CASSRGAGGEKLFF. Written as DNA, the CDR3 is TGTGCCAGCAGCCGCGGGGCGGGGGGCGAAAAACTGTTTTTT.

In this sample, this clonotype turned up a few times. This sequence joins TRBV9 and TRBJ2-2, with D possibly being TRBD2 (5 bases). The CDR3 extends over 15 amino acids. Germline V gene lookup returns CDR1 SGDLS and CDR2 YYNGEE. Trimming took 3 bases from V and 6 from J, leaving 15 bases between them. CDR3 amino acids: CASSATGLSSGELFF. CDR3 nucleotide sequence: TGTGCCAGCAGCGCAACCGGACTTTCGTCCGGGGAGCTGTTTTTT.

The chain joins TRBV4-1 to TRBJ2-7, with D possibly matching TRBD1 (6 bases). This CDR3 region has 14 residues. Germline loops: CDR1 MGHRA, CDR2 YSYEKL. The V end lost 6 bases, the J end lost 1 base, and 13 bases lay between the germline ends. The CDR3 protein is CASSHRDTSYEQYF. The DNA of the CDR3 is TGCGCCAGCAGTCACCGGGACACTTCCTACGAGCAGTACTTC.

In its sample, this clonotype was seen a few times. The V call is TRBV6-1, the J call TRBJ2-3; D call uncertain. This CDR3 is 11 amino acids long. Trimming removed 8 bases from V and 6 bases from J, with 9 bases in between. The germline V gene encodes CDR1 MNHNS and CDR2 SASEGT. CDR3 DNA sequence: TGTGCCAGCCAACTGGCGGATACGCAGTATTTT. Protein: CASQLADTQYF.

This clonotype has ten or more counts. CDR3: CASGRTSGAYNEQFF. For the CDR3, the DNA is TGTGCCAGCGGAAGGACTAGCGGGGCCTACAATGAGCAGTTCTTC. The chain is built from TRBV12-3 or TRBV12-4 and TRBJ2-1; TRBD2 matches at 12 bases. The CDR3 extends over 15 amino acids. J gave up 2 bases and V 8 bases, and 4 bases lay outside the gene matches.

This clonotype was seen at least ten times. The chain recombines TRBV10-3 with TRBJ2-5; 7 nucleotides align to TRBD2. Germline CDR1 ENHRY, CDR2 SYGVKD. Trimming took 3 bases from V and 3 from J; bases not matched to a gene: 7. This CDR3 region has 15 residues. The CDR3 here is CAISDSGGGKETQYF. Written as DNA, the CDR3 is TGTGCCATCAGTGATAGTGGCGGGGGAAAAGAGACCCAGTACTTC.

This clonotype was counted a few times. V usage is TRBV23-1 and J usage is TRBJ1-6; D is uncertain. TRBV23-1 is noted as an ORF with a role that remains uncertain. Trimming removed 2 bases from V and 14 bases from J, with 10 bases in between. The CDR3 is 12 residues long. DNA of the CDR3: TGCGCCAGCAGTCAAGTCGGGAAAACCCTCCACTTT. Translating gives CASSQVGKTLHF.

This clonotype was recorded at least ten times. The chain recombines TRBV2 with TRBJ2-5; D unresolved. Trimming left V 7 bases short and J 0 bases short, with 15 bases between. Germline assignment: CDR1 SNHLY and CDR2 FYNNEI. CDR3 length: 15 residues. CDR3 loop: CASNMGQSDQETQYF. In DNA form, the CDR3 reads TGTGCCAGCAATATGGGTCAGTCAGACCAAGAGACCCAGTACTTC.

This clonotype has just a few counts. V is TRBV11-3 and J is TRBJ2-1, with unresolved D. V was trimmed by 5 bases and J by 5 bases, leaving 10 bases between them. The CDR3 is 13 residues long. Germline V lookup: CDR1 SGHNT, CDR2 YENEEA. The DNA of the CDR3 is TGTGCCAGCAGCCGGTCGGTGAACAATGAGCAGTTCTTC. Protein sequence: CASSRSVNNEQFF.

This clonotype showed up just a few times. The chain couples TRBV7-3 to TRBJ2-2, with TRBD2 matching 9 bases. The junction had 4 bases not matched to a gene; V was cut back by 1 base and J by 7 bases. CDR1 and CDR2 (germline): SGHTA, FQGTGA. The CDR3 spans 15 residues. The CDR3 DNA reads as TGTGCCAGCAGCTTAAAGGGACTAGCAGTCGGGGAGCTGTTTTTT. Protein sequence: CASSLKGLAVGELFF.

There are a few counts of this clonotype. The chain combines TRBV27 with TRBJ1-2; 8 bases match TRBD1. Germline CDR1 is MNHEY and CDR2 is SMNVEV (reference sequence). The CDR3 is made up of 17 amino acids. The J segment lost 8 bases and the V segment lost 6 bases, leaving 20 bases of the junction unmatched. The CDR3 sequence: CASRPIGTGVTRGGYTF. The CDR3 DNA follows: TGTGCCAGCAGACCGATTGGGACAGGAGTGACGCGAGGGGGCTACACCTTC.